This T cell receptor beta chain was sequenced during a study of blood T cell repertoires in COVID-19. About the research overall: The United States, Italy and Spain were the sources of the acute and convalescent COVID-19 samples.

The sample holds one count of this clone. In the original workflow: Amplifying reference gene primers gave estimates of nucleated cell counts. Clones were read by immunoSEQ multiplex PCR, and TCRdb kept only the in-frame ones, dropping some. That table furnishes V, J and clone size, whereas the DNA furnished D and trimming. This table has a few hundred thousand clones, 70% to 90% appearing once. Sequencing was done on a sample of PBMCs or T cells enriched from blood (not recorded which). The TCR comes from a young woman who had recovered from COVID-19.

The chain's CDR3 is CAWSAPTGGGNQPQHF. CDR3 DNA sequence: TGTGCCTGGAGTGCCCCGACGGGGGGGGGCAATCAGCCCCAGCATTTT. This chain uses TRBV30 with TRBJ1-5; possibly TRBD1 for D (5 bases). The germline V gene encodes CDR1 GTSNPN and CDR2 SVGIG (reference sequence). The CDR3 covers 16 residues. V lost 1 base to trimming and J lost 2 bases, with 15 bases between them.